The 9 T cell receptor beta chains listed next were all sequenced from one sample in a study of cytomegalovirus exposure and HLA in healthy donors. PCR used 60 Vbeta primers and 13 Jbeta primers. The assay was immunoSEQ multiplex PCR, and TCRdb's table has in-frame clones only and misses some. The sample shows about 150,000 clones, and around 1.6% sits with its ten largest clones. The sequencing sample was made of PBMCs. Every receptor here comes from a woman between 50 and 59 years old in good health and CMV-seronegative.

As regards this clone: Other DNA sequences in the same sample also yield this CDR3. V usage is TRBV4-3 and J usage is TRBJ2-3, with TRBD2 identical over 13 bases. Germline assignment: CDR1 LGHNA and CDR2 YSLEER. The CDR3 is 19 residues long. V lost 2 bases and J lost 0; bases outside the gene matches: 8. The CDR3 sequence is CASSQRWTSGSFSTDTQYF. CDR3 in DNA: TGCGCCAGCAGCCAAAGGTGGACTAGCGGGAGTTTTAGCACAGATACGCAGTATTTT.

The chain joins TRBV4-3 to TRBJ2-7; TRBD2 matches 11 bases. Germline V lookup: CDR1 LGHNA, CDR2 YSLEER. With 4 bases clipped from V and 3 bases from J, the junction kept 5 bases outside the gene matches. The CDR3 contains 15 residues. This chain's CDR3 is CASSRGTSGYYEQYF. In DNA form, the CDR3 reads TGCGCCAGCAGCCGCGGGACTAGCGGATACTACGAGCAGTACTTC.

The V gene is TRBV13, the J gene TRBJ2-7; 9 bases map to TRBD2. The CDR3 has 15 residues. Trimming took 3 bases from V and 0 from J; bases not matched to a gene: 3. In germline, CDR1 is PRHDT, CDR2 FYEKMQ (reference sequence). In DNA, the CDR3 is TGTGCCAGCAGCTTGGCTAGCGGGACCTCCTACGAGCAGTACTTC. The encoded protein is CASSLASGTSYEQYF.

The chain joins TRBV14 to TRBJ1-3; tentatively, D is TRBD1 (6 bases). Germline assignment: CDR1 SGHDN and CDR2 FVKESK. CDR3 length: 17 amino acids. Trimming took 3 bases from V and 4 from J, leaving 19 bases between them. This CDR3 is CASSQEPFSGVGNTIYF. CDR3 nucleotide sequence: TGTGCCAGCAGCCAGGAGCCTTTCTCAGGGGTCGGAAACACCATATATTTT. Supplemented by reference TRBV14 and TRBJ1-3, the full variable domain reads EAGVTQFPSHSVIEKGQTVTLRCDPISGHDNLYWYRRVMGKEIKFLLHFVKESKQDESGMPNNRFLAERTGGTYSTLKVQPAELEDSGVYFCASSQEPFSGVGNTIYFGEGSWLTVV.

The chain links TRBV6-6 to TRBJ2-1; 9 positions agree with TRBD2. The CDR3 covers 15 residues. The ends lost 4 bases at V and 3 bases at J; junction bases unmatched: 4. Germline V gene sequence: CDR1 MNHNY, CDR2 SVGAGI (reference sequence). Here the CDR3 reads CASSLQRGVYNEQFF. DNA of the CDR3: TGTGCCAGCAGTTTGCAGCGGGGGGTCTACAATGAGCAGTTCTTC.

The chain uses TRBV14 and TRBJ2-1, with 11 bases that match TRBD2. V shed 5 bases, J shed 5 bases, and the junction held 8 bases outside the gene matches. The CDR3 extends over 16 amino acids. Germline CDR1 and CDR2: SGHDN and FVKESK. The CDR3 DNA reads TGTGCCAGCAGCTTTACTAGCGGGGGTCGAGACAATGAGCAGTTCTTC. Translating it yields CASSFTSGGRDNEQFF. Complete variable domain (other parts from reference TRBV14 and TRBJ2-1): EAGVTQFPSHSVIEKGQTVTLRCDPISGHDNLYWYRRVMGKEIKFLLHFVKESKQDESGMPNNRFLAERTGGTYSTLKVQPAELEDSGVYFCASSFTSGGRDNEQFFGPGTRLTVL.

J is TRBJ2-5 and V is TRBV15; D is perhaps TRBD2 (5 bases). Germline CDR1 reads LNHNV; CDR2 reads YYDKDF (reference sequence). The length of the CDR3 is 16 residues. V was clipped by 5 bases and J by 1 base, with 17 bases between them. The CDR3: CATSGLSGALQETQYF. In DNA, the CDR3 is TGTGCCACCAGCGGACTGAGCGGCGCCCTCCAAGAGACCCAGTACTTC.

Concerning this clone: This same CDR3 is encoded by further DNA sequences in the sample. CDR3 DNA: TGCGCCAGCAGCTTGGCCGGGGATACGCAGTATTTT. This encodes CASSLAGDTQYF. J is TRBJ2-3 and V is TRBV5-1; no clear D. The CDR3 is 12 amino acids. CDR1 is SGHRS, CDR2 YFSETQ, per germline. Trimming removed 0 bases at V and 6 bases at J, with 5 bases between.

This sequence joins TRBV7-9 and TRBJ2-3, with TRBD2 identical over 7 bases. Germline-derived CDR1 and CDR2 are SEHNR and FQNEAQ (reference sequence). This CDR3 has 15 residues. V lost 3 bases to trimming and J lost 6 bases; unmatched junction nucleotides: 9. CDR3 in amino acids: CASSFFGGRGDTQYF. The CDR3, as DNA: TGTGCCAGCAGCTTTTTCGGGGGGAGAGGTGATACGCAGTATTTT.